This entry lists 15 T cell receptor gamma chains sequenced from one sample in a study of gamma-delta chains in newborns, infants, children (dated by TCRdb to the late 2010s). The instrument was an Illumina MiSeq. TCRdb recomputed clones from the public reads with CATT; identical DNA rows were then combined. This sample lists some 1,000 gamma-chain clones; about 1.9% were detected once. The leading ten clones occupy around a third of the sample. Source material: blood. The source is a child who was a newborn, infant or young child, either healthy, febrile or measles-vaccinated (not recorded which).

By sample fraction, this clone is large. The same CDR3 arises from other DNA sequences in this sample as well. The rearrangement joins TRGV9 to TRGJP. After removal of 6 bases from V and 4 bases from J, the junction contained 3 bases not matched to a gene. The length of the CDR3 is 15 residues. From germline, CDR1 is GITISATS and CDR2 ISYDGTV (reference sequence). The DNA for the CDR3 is TGTGCCTTGTGGACCCAAGAGTTGGGCAAAAAAATCAAGGTATTT. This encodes CALWTQELGKKIKVF.

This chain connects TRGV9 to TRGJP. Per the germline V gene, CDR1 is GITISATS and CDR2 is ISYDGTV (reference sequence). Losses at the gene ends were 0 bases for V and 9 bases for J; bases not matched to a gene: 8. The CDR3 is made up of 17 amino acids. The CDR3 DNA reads TGTGCCTTGTGGGAGGTGCAGGATGTGTTGGGCAAAAAAATCAAGGTATTT. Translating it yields CALWEVQDVLGKKIKVF.

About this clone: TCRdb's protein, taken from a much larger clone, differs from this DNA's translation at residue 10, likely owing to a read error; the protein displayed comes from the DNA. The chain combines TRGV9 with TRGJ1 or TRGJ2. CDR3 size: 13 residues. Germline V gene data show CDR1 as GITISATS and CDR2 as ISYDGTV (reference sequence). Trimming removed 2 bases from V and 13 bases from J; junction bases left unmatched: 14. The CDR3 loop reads CALWEETSGDKLF. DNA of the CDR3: TGTGCCTTGTGGGAGGAAACTTCGGGGGACAAACTCTTT.

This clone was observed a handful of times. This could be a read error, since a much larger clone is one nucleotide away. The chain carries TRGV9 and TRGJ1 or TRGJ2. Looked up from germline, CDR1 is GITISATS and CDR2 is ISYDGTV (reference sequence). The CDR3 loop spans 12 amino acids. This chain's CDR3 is CALWEWYYKKLF. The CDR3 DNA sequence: TGTGCCTTGTGGGAGTGGTATTATAAGAAGCTCTTT.

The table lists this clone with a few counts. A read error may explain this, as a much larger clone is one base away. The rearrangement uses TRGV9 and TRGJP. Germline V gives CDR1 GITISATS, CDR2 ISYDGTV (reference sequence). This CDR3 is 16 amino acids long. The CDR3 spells CASWEVFNLGKKIKVF. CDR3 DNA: TGTGCCTCGTGGGAGGTGTTTAATTTGGGCAAAAAAATCAAGGTATTT.

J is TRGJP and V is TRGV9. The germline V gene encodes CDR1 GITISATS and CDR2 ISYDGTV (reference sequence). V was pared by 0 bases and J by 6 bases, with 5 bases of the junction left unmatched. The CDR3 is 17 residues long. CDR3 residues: CALWEVESELGKKIKVF. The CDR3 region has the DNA TGTGCCTTGTGGGAGGTGGAATCAGAGTTGGGCAAAAAAATCAAGGTATTT.

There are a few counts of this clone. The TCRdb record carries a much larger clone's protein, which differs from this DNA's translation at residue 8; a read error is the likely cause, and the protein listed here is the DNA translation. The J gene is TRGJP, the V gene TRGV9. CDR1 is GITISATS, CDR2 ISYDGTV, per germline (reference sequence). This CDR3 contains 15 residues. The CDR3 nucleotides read TGTGCCTTGTGGGGTTTAGAGTCGGGCAAAAAAATCAAGGTATTT. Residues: CALWGLESGKKIKVF.

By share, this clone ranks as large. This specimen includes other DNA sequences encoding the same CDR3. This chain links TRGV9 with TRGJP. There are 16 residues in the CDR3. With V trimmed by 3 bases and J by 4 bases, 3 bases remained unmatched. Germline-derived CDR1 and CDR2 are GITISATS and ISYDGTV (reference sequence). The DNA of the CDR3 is TGTGCCTTGTGGGAGTACCAAGAGTTGGGCAAAAAAATCAAGGTATTT. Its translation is CALWEYQELGKKIKVF.

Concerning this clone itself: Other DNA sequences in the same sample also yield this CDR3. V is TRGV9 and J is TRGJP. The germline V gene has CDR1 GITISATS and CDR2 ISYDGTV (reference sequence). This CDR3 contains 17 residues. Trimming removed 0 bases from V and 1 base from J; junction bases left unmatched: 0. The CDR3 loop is CALWEVGQELGKKIKVF. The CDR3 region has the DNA TGTGCCTTGTGGGAGGTGGGGCAAGAGTTGGGCAAAAAAATCAAGGTATTT.

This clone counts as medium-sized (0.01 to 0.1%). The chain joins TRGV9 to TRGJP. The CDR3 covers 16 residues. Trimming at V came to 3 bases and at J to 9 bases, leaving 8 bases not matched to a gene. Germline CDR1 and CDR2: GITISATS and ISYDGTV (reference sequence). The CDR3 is CALWEKDGLGKKIKVF. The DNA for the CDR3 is TGTGCCTTGTGGGAGAAGGATGGGTTGGGCAAAAAAATCAAGGTATTT.

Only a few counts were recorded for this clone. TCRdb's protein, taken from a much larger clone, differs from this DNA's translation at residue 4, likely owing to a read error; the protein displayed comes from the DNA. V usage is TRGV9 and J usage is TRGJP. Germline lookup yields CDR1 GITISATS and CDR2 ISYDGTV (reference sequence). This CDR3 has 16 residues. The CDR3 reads CALREVRELGKKIKVF. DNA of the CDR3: TGTGCCTTGAGGGAGGTCCGGGAGTTGGGCAAAAAAATCAAGGTATTT.

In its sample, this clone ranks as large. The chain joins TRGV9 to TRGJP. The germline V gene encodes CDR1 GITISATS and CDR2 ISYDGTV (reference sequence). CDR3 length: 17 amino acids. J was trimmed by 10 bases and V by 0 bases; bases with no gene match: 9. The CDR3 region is CALWEVAGGLGKKIKVF. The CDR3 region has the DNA TGTGCCTTGTGGGAGGTGGCGGGAGGATTGGGCAAAAAAATCAAGGTATTT.

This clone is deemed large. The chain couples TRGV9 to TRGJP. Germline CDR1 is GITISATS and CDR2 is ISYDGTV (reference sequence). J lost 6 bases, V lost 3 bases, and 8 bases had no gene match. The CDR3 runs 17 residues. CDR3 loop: CALWEFVRELGKKIKVF. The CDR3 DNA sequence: TGTGCCTTGTGGGAGTTTGTCAGAGAGTTGGGCAAAAAAATCAAGGTATTT.

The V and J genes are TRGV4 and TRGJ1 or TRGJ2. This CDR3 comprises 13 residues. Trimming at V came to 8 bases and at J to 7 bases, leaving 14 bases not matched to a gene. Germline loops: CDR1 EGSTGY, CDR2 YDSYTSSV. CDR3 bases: TGTGCCACCTTTAAAATTGAAGTGTATAAGAAACTCTTT. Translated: CATFKIEVYKKLF.

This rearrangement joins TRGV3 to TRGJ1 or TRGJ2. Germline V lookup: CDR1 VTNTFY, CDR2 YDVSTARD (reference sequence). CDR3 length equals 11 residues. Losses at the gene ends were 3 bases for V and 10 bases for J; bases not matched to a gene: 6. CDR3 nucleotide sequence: TGTGCCACCTGGGACCGACCAAAGAAACTCTTT. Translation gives CATWDRPKKLF.